Sequencing of this T cell receptor (beta chain) was carried out in a study of CD8 T cells in Susac syndrome. Germline V gives CDR1 LNHNV, CDR2 YYDKDF (reference sequence). The CDR3 extends over 15 amino acids. V dropped 6 bases and J dropped 0 bases, with 12 bases sitting between them. RNA totalling about 0.5 to 1 ug underwent reverse transcription with random hexamers. Amplification of TCR beta CDR3 was carried out by immunoSEQ multiplex PCR, which covered 54 Vbeta and 13 Jbeta segments. MiXCR, run by TCRdb on the immunoSEQ multiplex PCR reads, gives a single entry per CDR3 protein. The sample carries roughly 89,000 distinct CDR3 sequences, approximately 96% recorded once. From blood CD8+ and CD4+ T cells, TCR beta sequences were generated. It was negative isolation that provided the CD8+ and CD4+ T cells, whereas TEMRA cells were enriched by FACS. This clonotype was picked up one time.

The sequence was obtained from a human donor with Susac syndrome. This chain joins TRBV15 and TRBJ1-5; tentatively, D is TRBD1 (5 bases). Sequencing was done on a sample of CD8+ T cells from PBMCs. CDR3 amino acids: CATREGEYSNQPQHF. CDR3 sequence (DNA): TGTGCCACCAGGGAAGGGGAGTATAGCAATCAGCCCCAGCATTTT.